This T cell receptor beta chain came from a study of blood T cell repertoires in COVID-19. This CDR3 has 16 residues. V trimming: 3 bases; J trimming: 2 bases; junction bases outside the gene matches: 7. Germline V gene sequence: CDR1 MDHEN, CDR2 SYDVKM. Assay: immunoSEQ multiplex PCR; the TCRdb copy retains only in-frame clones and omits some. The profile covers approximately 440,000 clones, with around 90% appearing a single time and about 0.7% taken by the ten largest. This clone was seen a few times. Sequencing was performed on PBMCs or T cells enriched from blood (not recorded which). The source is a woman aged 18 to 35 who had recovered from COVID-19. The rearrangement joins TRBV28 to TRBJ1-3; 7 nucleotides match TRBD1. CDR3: CASSFPRGLAGNTIYF. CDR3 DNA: TGTGCCAGCAGTTTTCCCAGGGGGTTAGCTGGAAACACCATATATTTT.